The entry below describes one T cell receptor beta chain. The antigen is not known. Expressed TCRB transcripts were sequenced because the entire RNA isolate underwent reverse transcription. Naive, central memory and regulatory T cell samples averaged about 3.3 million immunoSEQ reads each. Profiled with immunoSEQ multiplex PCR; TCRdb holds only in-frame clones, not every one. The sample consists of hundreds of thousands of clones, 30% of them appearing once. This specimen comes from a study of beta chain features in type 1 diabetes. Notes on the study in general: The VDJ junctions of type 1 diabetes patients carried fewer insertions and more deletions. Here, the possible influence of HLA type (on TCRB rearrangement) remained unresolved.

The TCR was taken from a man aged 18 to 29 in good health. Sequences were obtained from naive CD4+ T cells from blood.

The CDR3 spells CASSSRSSATYEQYF. CDR3 bases: TGTGCCAGCAGCTCCCGGAGCAGCGCAACCTACGAGCAGTACTTC. V is TRBV13 and J is TRBJ2-7; D unresolved. V was cut by 4 bases and J by 2 bases, with 15 bases left in between. The CDR3 extends over 15 amino acids. CDR1 is PRHDT, CDR2 FYEKMQ, per germline (reference sequence). The whole variable domain, remainder taken from reference TRBV13 and TRBJ2-7, is AAGVIQSPRHLIKEKRETATLKCYPIPRHDTVYWYQQGPGQDPQFLISFYEKMQSDKGSIPDRFSAQQFSDYHSELNMSSLELGDSALYFCASSSRSSATYEQYFGPGTRLTVT.